This T cell receptor beta chain was found in a study of OX40 agonist ivuxolimab in advanced cancers. Measured with immunoSEQ multiplex PCR; TCRdb has only the in-frame clones, and not every one. The sample lists about 17,000 clones, almost 95% occurring once. This clone occurred once. Trimming shortened V by 3 bases and J by 0 bases, and 5 bases separated the two germline ends. The CDR3 length is 14 residues. CDR1 SEHNR and CDR2 FQNEAQ come from the germline V gene (reference sequence). The chain employs TRBV7-9 and TRBJ1-4; no clear D. This receptor was identified in an adult with an advanced solid tumor such as melanoma, head and neck, liver or kidney cancer. The sample here was CD4+ or CD8+ T cells sorted from blood, taken in a trial of the OX40 agonist ivuxolimab. Here the CDR3 reads CASSLVSTNEKLFF. CDR3 nucleotide sequence: TGTGCCAGCAGCTTGGTGTCAACTAATGAAAAACTGTTTTTT.